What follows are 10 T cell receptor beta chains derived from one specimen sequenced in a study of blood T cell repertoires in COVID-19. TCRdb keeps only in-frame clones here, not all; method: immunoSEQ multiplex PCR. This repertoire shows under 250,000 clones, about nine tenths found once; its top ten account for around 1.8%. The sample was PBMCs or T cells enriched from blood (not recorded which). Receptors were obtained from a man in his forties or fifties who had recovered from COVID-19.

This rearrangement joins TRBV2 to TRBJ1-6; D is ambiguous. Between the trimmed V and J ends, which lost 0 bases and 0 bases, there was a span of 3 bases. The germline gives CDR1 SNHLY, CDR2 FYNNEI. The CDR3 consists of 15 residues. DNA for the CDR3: TGTGCCAGCAGTGAAGCCGGCTCCTATAATTCACCCCTCCACTTT. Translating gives CASSEAGSYNSPLHF.

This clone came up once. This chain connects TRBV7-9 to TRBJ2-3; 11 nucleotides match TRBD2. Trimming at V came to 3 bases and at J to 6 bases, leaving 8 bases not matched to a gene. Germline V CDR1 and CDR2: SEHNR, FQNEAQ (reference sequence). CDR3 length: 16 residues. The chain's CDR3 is CASSFSLAGAADTQYF. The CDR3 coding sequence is TGTGCCAGCAGCTTTTCACTAGCGGGGGCCGCGGATACGCAGTATTTT.

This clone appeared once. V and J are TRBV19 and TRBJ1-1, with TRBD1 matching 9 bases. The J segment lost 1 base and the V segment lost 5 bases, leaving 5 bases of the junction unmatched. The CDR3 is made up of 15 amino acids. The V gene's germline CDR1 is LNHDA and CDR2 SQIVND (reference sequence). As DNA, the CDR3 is TGTGCCAGTAGTCGACCGGGACAGGGGAACACTGAAGCTTTCTTT. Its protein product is CASSRPGQGNTEAFF. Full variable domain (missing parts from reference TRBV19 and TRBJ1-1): DGGITQSPKYLFRKEGQNVTLSCEQNLNHDAMYWYRQDPGQGLRLIYYSQIVNDFQKGDIAEGYSVSREKKESFPLTVTSAQKNPTAFYLCASSRPGQGNTEAFFGQGTRLTVV.

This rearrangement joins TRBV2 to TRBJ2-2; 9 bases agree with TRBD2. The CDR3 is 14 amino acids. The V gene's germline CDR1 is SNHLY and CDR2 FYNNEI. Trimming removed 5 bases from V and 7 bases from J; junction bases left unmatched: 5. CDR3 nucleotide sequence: TGTGCCAGCAGTATTAGCGGGAGAGGCGGGGAGCTGTTTTTT. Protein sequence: CASSISGRGGELFF.

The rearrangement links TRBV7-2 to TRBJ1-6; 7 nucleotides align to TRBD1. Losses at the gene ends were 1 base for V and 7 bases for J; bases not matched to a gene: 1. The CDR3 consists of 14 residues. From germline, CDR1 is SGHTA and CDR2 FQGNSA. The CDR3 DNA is TGTGCCAGCAGCTTAGAGACAGGGAATTCACCCCTCCACTTT. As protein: CASSLETGNSPLHF.

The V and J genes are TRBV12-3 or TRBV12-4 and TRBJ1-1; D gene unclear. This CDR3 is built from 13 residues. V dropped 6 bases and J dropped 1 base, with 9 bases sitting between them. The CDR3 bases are TGTGCCAGCAGCATAGTGAGGAACACTGAAGCTTTCTTT. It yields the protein CASSIVRNTEAFF.

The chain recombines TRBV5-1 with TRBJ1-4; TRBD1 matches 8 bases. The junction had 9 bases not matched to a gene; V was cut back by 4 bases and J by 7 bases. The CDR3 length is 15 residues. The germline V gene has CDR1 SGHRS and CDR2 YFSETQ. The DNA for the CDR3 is TGCGCCAGCAGCCGCGACGGACAGGGAGGTGAAAAACTGTTTTTT. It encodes CASSRDGQGGEKLFF. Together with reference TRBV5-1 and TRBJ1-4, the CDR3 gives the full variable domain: KAGVTQTPRYLIKTRGQQVTLSCSPISGHRSVSWYQQTPGQGLQFLFEYFSETQRNKGNFPGRFSGRQFSNSRSEMNVSTLELGDSALYLCASSRDGQGGEKLFFGSGTQLSVL.

The chain's CDR3 is CASSSNRGQSNNEQFF. The CDR3 DNA is TGTGCCAGCAGCAGTAACAGGGGGCAATCGAACAATGAGCAGTTCTTC. The chain combines TRBV5-4 with TRBJ2-1; 9 bases match TRBD1. The J segment lost 5 bases and the V segment lost 4 bases, leaving 10 bases of the junction unmatched. Germline CDR1 reads SGHNT; CDR2 reads YYREEE (reference sequence). This CDR3 comprises 16 residues.

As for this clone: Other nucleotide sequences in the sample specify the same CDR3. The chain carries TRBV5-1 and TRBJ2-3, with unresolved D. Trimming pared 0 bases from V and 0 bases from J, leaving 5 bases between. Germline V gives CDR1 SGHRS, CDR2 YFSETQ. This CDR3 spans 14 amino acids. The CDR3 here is CASSLDSSTDTQYF. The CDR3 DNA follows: TGCGCCAGCAGCTTGGACTCTAGCACAGATACGCAGTATTTT.

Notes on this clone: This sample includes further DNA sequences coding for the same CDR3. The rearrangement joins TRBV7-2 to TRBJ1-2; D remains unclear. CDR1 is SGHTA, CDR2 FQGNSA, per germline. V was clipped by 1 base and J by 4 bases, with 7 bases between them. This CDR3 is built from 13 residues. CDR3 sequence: CASSLGDSYGYTF. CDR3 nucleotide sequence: TGTGCCAGCAGCTTAGGTGACTCCTATGGCTACACCTTC. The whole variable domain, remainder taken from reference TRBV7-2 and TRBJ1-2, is GAGVSQSPSNKVTEKGKDVELRCDPISGHTALYWYRQSLGQGLEFLIYFQGNSAPDKSGLPSDRFSAERTGGSVSTLTIQRTQQEDSAVYLCASSLGDSYGYTFGSGTRLTVV.